The rows below give T cell receptor beta chains drawn from one sample of a study of blood T cell repertoires in COVID-19. Some clones are missing from TCRdb's copy, which holds only in-frame ones; the method was immunoSEQ multiplex PCR. The profile shows roughly 140,000 clones, 85% of them singletons. The sample comprised peripheral blood. The receptors come from a man aged 50 to 60 with acute or convalescent COVID-19. The CDR3 runs from the conserved cysteine through the conserved F or W. Fields, in order: J gene, clone size, V gene, D gene, CDR3 DNA, CDR3 protein. D genes are given only for firm matches. Clone size is not always given. Where it is, it says once, few, many or a class for expanded clones.

TRBJ1-1,NA,TRBV9,TRBD1,TGTGCCAGCAGCGTAGCTGGGACAGCCAACACTGAAGCTTTCTTT,CASSVAGTANTEAFF
TRBJ1-6,once,TRBV11-2,NA,TGTGCCAGCAGCTTCCTAGGACAGTTCGGTTATAATTCACCCCTCCACTTT,CASSFLGQFGYNSPLHF
TRBJ2-7,NA,TRBV7-8,TRBD1,TGTGCCAGCAGCTTAAGCCTTGCGACAGGGATCGTCTACGAGCAGTACTTC,CASSLSLATGIVYEQYF
TRBJ2-7,NA,TRBV18,NA,TGTGCCAGCTCACCCGACGGGACACGGGGTGTGGAGCAGTACTTC,CASSPDGTRGVEQYF
TRBJ2-5,NA,TRBV11-3,TRBD2,TGTGCCAGCAGCTTAGTGTCGGCTAGCGGGAGGTTAGAAGAGACCCAGTACTTC,CASSLVSASGRLEETQYF
TRBJ1-1,NA,TRBV13,NA,TGTGCCAGCAGCTCGCAGGGGCTGAACACTGAAGCTTTCTTT,CASSSQGLNTEAFF
TRBJ2-3,once,TRBV19,NA,TGTGCCAGTAGTTTACTGATTGGGGGGGCACGTGCAGATACGCAGTATTTT,CASSLLIGGARADTQYF
TRBJ1-1,NA,TRBV10-1,NA,TGCGCCAGCAGTGAAAGTCAGGGGTGGAGAGCTTTCTTT,CASSESQGWRAFF
TRBJ2-1,NA,TRBV24-1,TRBD2,TGTGCCACCAGTGAGCATAGCGGGACTTTGAATGAGCAGTTCTTC,CATSEHSGTLNEQFF
TRBJ2-2,NA,TRBV2,TRBD2,TGTGCCAGCAGTGCTAGCGGGGCGAACACCGGGGAGCTGTTTTTT,CASSASGANTGELFF
TRBJ1-4,NA,TRBV7-9,NA,TGTGCCAGCAGCTTAGCATCAGGTCCACCAGGGAATGAAAAACTGTTTTTT,CASSLASGPPGNEKLFF
TRBJ1-5,few,TRBV28,NA,TGTGCCAGCAGTCCCCCGGGAGTATCCCGCAATCAGCCCCAGCATTTT,CASSPPGVSRNQPQHF
TRBJ2-3,NA,TRBV20-1,NA,TGCAGTGCTCCTAGCACAGATACGCAGTATTTT,CSAPSTDTQYF
TRBJ1-6,NA,TRBV6-4,NA,TGTGCCAGCAGTGAAAGCACAGGCGGATCACCCCTCCACTTT,CASSESTGGSPLHF
TRBJ2-7,NA,TRBV4-1,TRBD1,TGCGCCAGCAGCCAAGCGACAGGGTCTAGAAGGGAGCAGTACTTC,CASSQATGSRREQYF
TRBJ2-1,NA,TRBV7-3,TRBD1,TGTGCCAGCAGCTTGGGGACAGGGGGCGACAATGAGCAGTTCTTC,CASSLGTGGDNEQFF
TRBJ1-5,NA,TRBV4-1,NA,TGCGCCAGCAGCCAAGGTAGTCAGCCCCAGCATTTT,CASSQGSQPQHF
TRBJ2-7,NA,TRBV7-2,NA,TGTGCCAGCAGACTACGGACAAAATCCTACGAGCAGTACTTC,CASRLRTKSYEQYF
TRBJ1-1,NA,TRBV10-2,NA,TGCGCCAGCAGTGAGTCGGGGGGTAGCGCTTTCTTT,CASSESGGSAFF
TRBJ2-5,NA,TRBV5-5,NA,TGTGCCAGCAGCTTGGGGAGGGGAGGAGAAAAGACCCAGTACTTC,CASSLGRGGEKTQYF
TRBJ2-7,NA,TRBV7-2,TRBD1,TGTGCCAGCAGCTTAGTGCCAGGGGGTAAACACGAGCAGTACTTC,CASSLVPGGKHEQYF
TRBJ2-5,once,TRBV7-9,TRBD2,TGTGCCAGCAGCTCCCTTCCGACTAGCGGCCAAGAGACCCAGTACTTC,CASSSLPTSGQETQYF
TRBJ1-1,few,TRBV19,TRBD1,TGTGCCAGTAGTGCCGACCCGCCGGGCAGGGGGCTTAGCGGCACTGAAGCTTTCTTT,CASSADPPGRGLSGTEAFF
TRBJ2-7,NA,TRBV2,NA,TGTGCCACCTGGGAGCTATACGAGCAGTACTTC,CATWELYEQYF
TRBJ1-3,NA,TRBV5-1,NA,TGCGCCAGCAGCTTGGGCGCTGGAAACACCATATATTTT,CASSLGAGNTIYF
TRBJ1-6,once,TRBV10-3,NA,TGTGCCATCAGTGGGGGGGACCGTAATTCACCCCTCCACTTT,CAISGGDRNSPLHF
TRBJ2-5,NA,TRBV28,NA,TGTGCCAGCAGTTGGACACGAAAAGAGACCCAGTACTTC,CASSWTRKETQYF